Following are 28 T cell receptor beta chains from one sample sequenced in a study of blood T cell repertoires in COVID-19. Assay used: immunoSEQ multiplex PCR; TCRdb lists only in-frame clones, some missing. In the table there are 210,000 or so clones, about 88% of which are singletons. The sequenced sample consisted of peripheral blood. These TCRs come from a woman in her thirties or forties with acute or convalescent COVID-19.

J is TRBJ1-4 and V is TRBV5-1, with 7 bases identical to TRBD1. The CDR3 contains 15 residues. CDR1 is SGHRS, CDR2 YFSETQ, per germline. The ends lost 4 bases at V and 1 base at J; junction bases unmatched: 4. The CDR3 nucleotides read TGCGCCAGCAGCCGCACAGGGGAAACTAATGAAAAACTGTTTTTT. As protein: CASSRTGETNEKLFF.

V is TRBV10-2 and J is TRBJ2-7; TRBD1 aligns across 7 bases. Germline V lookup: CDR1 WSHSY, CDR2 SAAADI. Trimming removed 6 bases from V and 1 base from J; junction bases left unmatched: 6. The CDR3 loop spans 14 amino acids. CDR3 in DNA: TGCGCCAGCAGAGGGACAGATACATCCTACGAGCAGTACGTC. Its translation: CASRGTDTSYEQYV.

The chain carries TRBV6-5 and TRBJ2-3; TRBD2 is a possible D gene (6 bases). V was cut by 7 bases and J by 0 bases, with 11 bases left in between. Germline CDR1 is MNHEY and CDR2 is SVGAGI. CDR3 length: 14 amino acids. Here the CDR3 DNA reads TGTGCCAGCATGGGCGGGGCGAGCACAGATACGCAGTATTTT. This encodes CASMGGASTDTQYF.

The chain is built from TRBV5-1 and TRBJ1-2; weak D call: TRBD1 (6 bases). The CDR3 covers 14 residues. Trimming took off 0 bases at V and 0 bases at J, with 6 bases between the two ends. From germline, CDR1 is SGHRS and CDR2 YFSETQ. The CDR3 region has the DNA TGCGCCAGCAGCTTGGGGACAGCTAACTATGGCTACACCTTC. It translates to CASSLGTANYGYTF. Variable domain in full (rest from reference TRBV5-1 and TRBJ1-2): KAGVTQTPRYLIKTRGQQVTLSCSPISGHRSVSWYQQTPGQGLQFLFEYFSETQRNKGNFPGRFSGRQFSNSRSEMNVSTLELGDSALYLCASSLGTANYGYTFGSGTRLTVV.

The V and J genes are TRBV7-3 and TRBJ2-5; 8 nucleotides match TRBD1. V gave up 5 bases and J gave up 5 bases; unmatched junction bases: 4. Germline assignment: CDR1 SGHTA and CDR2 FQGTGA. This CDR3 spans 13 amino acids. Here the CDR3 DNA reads TGTGCCAGCAGCCAGGGGGCGGGGGAGACCCAGTACTTC. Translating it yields CASSQGAGETQYF.

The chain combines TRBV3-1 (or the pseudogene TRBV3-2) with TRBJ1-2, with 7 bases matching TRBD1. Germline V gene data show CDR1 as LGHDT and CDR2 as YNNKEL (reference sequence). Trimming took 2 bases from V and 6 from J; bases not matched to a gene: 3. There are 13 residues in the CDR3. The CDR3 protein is CASSQSRGNGYTF. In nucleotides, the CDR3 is TGTGCCAGCAGCCAAAGCAGGGGGAATGGCTACACCTTC.

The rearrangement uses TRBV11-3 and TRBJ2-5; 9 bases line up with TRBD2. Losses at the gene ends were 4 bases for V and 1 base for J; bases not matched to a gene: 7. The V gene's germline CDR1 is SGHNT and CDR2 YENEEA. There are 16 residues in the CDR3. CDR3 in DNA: TGTGCCAGCAGCTCCCCAGCGGGGGGCCTCCAAGAGACCCAGTACTTC. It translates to CASSSPAGGLQETQYF.

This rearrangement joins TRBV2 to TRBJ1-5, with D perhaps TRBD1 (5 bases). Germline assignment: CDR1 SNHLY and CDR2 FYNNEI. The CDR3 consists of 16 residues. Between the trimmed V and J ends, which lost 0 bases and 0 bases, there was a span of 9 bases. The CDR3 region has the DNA TGTGCCAGCAGTGAAGCGCCGGGGGATAGCAATCAGCCCCAGCATTTT. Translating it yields CASSEAPGDSNQPQHF.

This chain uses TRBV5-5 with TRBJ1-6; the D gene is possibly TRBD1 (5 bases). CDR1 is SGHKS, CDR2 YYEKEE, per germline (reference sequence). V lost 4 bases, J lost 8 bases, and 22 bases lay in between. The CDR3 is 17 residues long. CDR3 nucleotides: TGTGCCAGCAGCCCAGGGATGGAAGCCCAGAGAGATTCACCCCTCCACTTT. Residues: CASSPGMEAQRDSPLHF. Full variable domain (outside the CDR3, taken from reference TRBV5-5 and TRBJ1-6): DAGVTQSPTHLIKTRGQQVTLRCSPISGHKSVSWYQQVLGQGPQFIFQYYEKEERGRGNFPDRFSARQFPNYSSELNVNALLLGDSALYLCASSPGMEAQRDSPLHFGNGTRLTVT.

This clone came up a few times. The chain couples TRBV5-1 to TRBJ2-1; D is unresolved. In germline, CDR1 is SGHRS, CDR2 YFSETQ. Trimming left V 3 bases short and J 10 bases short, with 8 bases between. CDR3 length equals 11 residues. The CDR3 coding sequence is TGCGCCAGCAGCTCTGCGGAAGAGCAGTTCTTC. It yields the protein CASSSAEEQFF.

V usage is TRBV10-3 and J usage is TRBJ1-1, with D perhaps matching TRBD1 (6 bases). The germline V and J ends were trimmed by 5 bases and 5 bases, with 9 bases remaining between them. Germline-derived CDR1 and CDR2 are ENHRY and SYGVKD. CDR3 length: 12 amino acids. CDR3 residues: CAISIGQTEAFF. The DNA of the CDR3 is TGTGCCATCAGTATCGGACAGACTGAAGCTTTCTTT.

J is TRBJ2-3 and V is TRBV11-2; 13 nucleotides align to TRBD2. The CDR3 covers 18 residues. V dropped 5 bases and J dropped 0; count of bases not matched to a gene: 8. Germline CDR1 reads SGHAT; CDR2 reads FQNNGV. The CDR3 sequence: CASSPWTSGGTSTDTQYF. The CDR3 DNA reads TGTGCCAGCAGCCCGTGGACTAGCGGGGGAACTAGCACAGATACGCAGTATTTT.

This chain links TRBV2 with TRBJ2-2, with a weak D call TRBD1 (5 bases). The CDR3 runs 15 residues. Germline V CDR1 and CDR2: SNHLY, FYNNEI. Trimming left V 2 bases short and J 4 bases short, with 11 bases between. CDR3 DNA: TGTGCCAGCAGTGAAAGGTTCAGGGCCACCGGGGAGCTGTTTTTT. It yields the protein CASSERFRATGELFF.

CDR3: CAISEPGAPEAFF. The CDR3 nucleotides read TGTGCCATCAGTGAGCCAGGGGCACCTGAAGCTTTCTTT. The chain couples TRBV10-3 to TRBJ1-1, with a tentative D call TRBD1 (6 bases). CDR1 is ENHRY and CDR2 is SYGVKD in the germline V gene. This CDR3 region has 13 residues. With 2 bases removed from V and 6 bases from J, the gap between germline ends came to 10 bases.

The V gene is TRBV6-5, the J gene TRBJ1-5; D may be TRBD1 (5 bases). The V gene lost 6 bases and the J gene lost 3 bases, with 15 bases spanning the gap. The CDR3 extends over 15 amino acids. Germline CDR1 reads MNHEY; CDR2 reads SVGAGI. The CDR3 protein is CASRKPGFLNQPQHF. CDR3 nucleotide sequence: TGTGCCAGCAGAAAGCCAGGGTTCCTCAATCAGCCCCAGCATTTT.

CDR3 nucleotide sequence: TGTGCCAGCAGCTCCGGACTGGGGAACACTGAAGCTTTCTTT. This encodes CASSSGLGNTEAFF. The chain couples TRBV11-2 to TRBJ1-1; D not resolved. This CDR3 contains 14 residues. Trimming cost V 4 bases and J 1 base, with 10 bases left between them. Germline V gene data show CDR1 as SGHAT and CDR2 as FQNNGV.

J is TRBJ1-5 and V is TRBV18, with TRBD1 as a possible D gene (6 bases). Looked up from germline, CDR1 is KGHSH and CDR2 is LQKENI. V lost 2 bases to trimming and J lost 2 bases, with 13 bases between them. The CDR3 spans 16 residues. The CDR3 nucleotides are TGTGCCAGCTCACCAACCGGGGGGACACGCAATCAGCCCCAGCATTTT. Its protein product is CASSPTGGTRNQPQHF. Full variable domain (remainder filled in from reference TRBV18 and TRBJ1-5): NAGVMQNPRHLVRRRGQEARLRCSPMKGHSHVYWYRQLPEEGLKFMVYLQKENIIDESGMPKERFSAEFPKEGPSILRIQQVVRGDSAAYFCASSPTGGTRNQPQHFGDGTRLSIL.

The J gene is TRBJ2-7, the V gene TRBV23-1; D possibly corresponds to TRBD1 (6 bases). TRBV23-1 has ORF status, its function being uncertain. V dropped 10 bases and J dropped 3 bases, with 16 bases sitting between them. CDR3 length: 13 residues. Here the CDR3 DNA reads TGCGCCAACCCCAGGGGAACGGGCTACGAGCAGTACGTC. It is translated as CANPRGTGYEQYV.

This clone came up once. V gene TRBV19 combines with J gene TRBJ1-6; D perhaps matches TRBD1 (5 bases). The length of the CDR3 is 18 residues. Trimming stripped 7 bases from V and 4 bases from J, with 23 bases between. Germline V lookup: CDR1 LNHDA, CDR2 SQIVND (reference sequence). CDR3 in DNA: TGTGCCAGTACCAAAAGAGGAGAAATCGGGGGGTATAATTCACCCCTCCACTTT. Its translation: CASTKRGEIGGYNSPLHF.

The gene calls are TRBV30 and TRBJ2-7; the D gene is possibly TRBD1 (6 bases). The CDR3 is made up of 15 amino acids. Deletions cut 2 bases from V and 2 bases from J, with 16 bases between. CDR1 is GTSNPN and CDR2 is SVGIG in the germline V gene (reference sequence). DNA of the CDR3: TGTGCCTGGAGTTTGAACAAGGGGACACCCTACGAGCAGTACGTC. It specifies CAWSLNKGTPYEQYV.

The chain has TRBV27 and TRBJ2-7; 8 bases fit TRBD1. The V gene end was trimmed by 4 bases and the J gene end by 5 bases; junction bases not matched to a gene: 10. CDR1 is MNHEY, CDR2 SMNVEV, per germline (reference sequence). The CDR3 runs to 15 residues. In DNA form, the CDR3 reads TGTGCCAGCAGTTATATAGGACAGGGAGTCGACGAGCAGTACGTC. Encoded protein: CASSYIGQGVDEQYV.

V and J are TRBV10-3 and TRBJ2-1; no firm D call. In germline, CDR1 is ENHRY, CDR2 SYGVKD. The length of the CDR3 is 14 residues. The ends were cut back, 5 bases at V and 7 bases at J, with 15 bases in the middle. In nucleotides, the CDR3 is TGTGCCATCAGTATAGAGTTGTTGAATAATGAGCAGTTCTTC. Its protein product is CAISIELLNNEQFF.

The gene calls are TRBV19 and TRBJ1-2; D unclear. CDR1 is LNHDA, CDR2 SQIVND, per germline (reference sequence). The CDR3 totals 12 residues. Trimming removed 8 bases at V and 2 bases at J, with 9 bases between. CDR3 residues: CASGRQNYGYTF. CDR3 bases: TGTGCCAGTGGGAGGCAGAACTATGGCTACACCTTC.

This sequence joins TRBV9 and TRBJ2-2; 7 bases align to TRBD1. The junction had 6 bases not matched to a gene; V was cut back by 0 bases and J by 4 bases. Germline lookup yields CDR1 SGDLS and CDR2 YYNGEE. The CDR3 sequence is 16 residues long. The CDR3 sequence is CASSVGLDRSTGELFF. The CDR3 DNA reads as TGTGCCAGCAGCGTAGGACTGGACAGGTCCACCGGGGAGCTGTTTTTT.

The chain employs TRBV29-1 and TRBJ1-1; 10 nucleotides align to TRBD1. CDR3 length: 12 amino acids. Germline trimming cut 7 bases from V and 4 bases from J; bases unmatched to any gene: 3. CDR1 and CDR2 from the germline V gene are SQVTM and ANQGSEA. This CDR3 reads CSARQGATEAFF. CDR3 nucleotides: TGCAGCGCCCGACAGGGGGCCACTGAAGCTTTCTTT.

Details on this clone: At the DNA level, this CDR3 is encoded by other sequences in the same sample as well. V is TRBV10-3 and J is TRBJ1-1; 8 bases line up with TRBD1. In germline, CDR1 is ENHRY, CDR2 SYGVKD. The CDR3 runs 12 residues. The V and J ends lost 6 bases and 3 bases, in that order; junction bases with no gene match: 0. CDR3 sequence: CAIRDRDTEAFF. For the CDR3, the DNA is TGTGCCATCAGGGACAGGGACACTGAAGCTTTCTTT.

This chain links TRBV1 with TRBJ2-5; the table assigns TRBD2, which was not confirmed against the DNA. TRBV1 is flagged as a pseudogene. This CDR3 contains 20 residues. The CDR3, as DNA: TGCACCAGCAGCCAGGTTTCGGGGGAGCCAAGCGGGGAGGCTAGAGAGACCCAGTACTTC. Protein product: CTSSQVSGEPSGEARETQYF.

The DNA of the CDR3 is TGTGCCAGCAGCTTGCGTGTGGTTACGAGTTACATTCAGTACTTC. Protein product: CASSLRVVTSYIQYF. The chain recombines TRBV5-6 with TRBJ2-4; D not certain. The germline V gene has CDR1 SGHDT and CDR2 YYEEEE. The CDR3 length is 15 residues. V was clipped by 1 base and J by 8 bases, with 16 bases between them.